Each of the 27 T cell receptor beta chains below was sequenced from the same sample in a study of Tregs in tolerant kidney transplant recipients. TCRdb's table, derived via immunoSEQ multiplex PCR, lists solely in-frame clones and lacks some. The sample has 90,000 to 150,000 clones, roughly nine tenths seen once. The sample consisted of CD4+ T cells from blood. Receptor source: a human donor in good health.

The chain combines TRBV5-1 with TRBJ2-3; D may be TRBD1 (6 bases). The V gene's germline CDR1 is SGHRS and CDR2 YFSETQ. The CDR3 loop spans 15 amino acids. Trimming cost V 1 base and J 6 bases, with 15 bases left between them. The CDR3 spells CASSLRQAHMDTQYF. The CDR3 DNA follows: TGCGCCAGCAGCTTGAGACAGGCCCATATGGATACGCAGTATTTT.

In this sample, this clone turned up a few times. The chain has TRBV7-6 and TRBJ1-3, with no clear D. V gave up 5 bases and J gave up 2 bases, with 13 bases separating them. The CDR3 is made up of 15 amino acids. CDR1 is SGHVS, CDR2 FNYEAQ, per germline. This CDR3 is CASSPSGSPGNTIYF. The CDR3 region has the DNA TGTGCCAGCAGCCCATCGGGGAGCCCTGGAAACACCATATATTTT. Looking up the rest from reference TRBV7-6 and TRBJ1-3 gives the full variable domain: GAGVSQSPRYKVTKRGQDVALRCDPISGHVSLYWYRQALGQGPEFLTYFNYEAQQDKSGLPNDRFSAERPEGSISTLTIQRTEQRDSAMYRCASSPSGSPGNTIYFGEGSWLTVV.

The chain links TRBV9 to TRBJ1-5; D gene ambiguous. CDR3 length: 14 residues. The germline V gene has CDR1 SGDLS and CDR2 YYNGEE. V was shortened by 4 bases and J by 0 bases, with 8 bases between the two germline ends. The CDR3 sequence is CASSRGHSNQPQHF. CDR3 DNA: TGTGCCAGCAGCCGAGGGCATAGCAATCAGCCCCAGCATTTT.

V and J are TRBV6-4 and TRBJ2-7; no clear D. Looked up from germline, CDR1 is MRHNA and CDR2 is SNTAGT. V lost 9 bases, J lost 2 bases, and 8 bases lay in between. The CDR3 has 11 amino acids. CDR3 DNA sequence: TGTGCCAGATACAACGCCTACGAGCAGTACTTC. Protein sequence: CARYNAYEQYF.

The rearrangement joins TRBV5-1 to TRBJ2-2; tentatively, D is TRBD2 (5 bases). This CDR3 spans 13 amino acids. V was shortened by 6 bases and J by 3 bases, with 9 bases between the two germline ends. The germline V gene has CDR1 SGHRS and CDR2 YFSETQ. For the CDR3, the DNA is TGCGCCAGCACAGACGGGGACACCGGGGAGCTGTTTTTT. Translated, it gives CASTDGDTGELFF.

The chain joins TRBV7-2 to TRBJ1-2; TRBD1 might be the D (6 bases). The CDR3 consists of 14 residues. CDR1 SGHTA and CDR2 FQGNSA come from the germline V gene. V lost 4 bases and J lost 5, with 14 bases in between. CDR3 sequence: CASSYNRDGYGYTF. CDR3 nucleotide sequence: TGTGCCAGCAGCTATAACAGGGACGGGTATGGCTACACCTTC.

The gene calls are TRBV9 and TRBJ2-3, with D maybe TRBD2 (6 bases). V lost 3 bases and J lost 3, with 17 bases in between. The CDR3 has 16 residues. Germline assignment: CDR1 SGDLS and CDR2 YYNGEE. The chain's CDR3 is CASSAEGLIQTDTQYF. The CDR3 DNA follows: TGTGCCAGCAGCGCCGAGGGACTCATTCAAACAGATACGCAGTATTTT. Supplemented by reference TRBV9 and TRBJ2-3, the full variable domain reads DSGVTQTPKHLITATGQRVTLRCSPRSGDLSVYWYQQSLDQGLQFLIQYYNGEERAKGNILERFSAQQFPDLHSELNLSSLELGDSALYFCASSAEGLIQTDTQYFGPGTRLTVL.

The rearrangement uses TRBV15 and TRBJ2-7; TRBD2 matches at 7 bases. With V trimmed by 3 bases and J by 7 bases, 9 bases remained unmatched. The CDR3 loop spans 14 amino acids. From germline, CDR1 is LNHNV and CDR2 YYDKDF (reference sequence). The CDR3 sequence: CATSSLREWREQYF. In DNA, the CDR3 is TGTGCCACCAGCAGCCTGCGGGAGTGGCGGGAGCAGTACTTC.

CDR3 residues: CASSLAGDRDRVSYNEQFF. The CDR3 region has the DNA TGTGCCAGCAGCTTGGCGGGTGACCGGGACAGGGTGTCCTACAATGAGCAGTTCTTC. This sequence joins TRBV5-6 and TRBJ2-1; 9 bases agree with TRBD1. The germline gives CDR1 SGHDT, CDR2 YYEEEE. This CDR3 comprises 19 residues. Losses at the gene ends were 0 bases for V and 1 base for J; bases not matched to a gene: 11.

The chain combines TRBV18 with TRBJ2-3; 10 bases match TRBD1. The CDR3 length is 18 residues. Losses at the gene ends were 4 bases for V and 0 bases for J; bases not matched to a gene: 10. The germline V gene encodes CDR1 KGHSH and CDR2 LQKENI. CDR3 coding DNA: TGTGCCAGCTCACGGAACACTGACAGGGGGCGCAGCACAGATACGCAGTATTTT. As protein: CASSRNTDRGRSTDTQYF.

The V and J genes are TRBV5-3 and TRBJ1-1; D is unresolved. TRBV5-3 is assigned to the ORF class and has an uncertain function. The CDR3 loop spans 17 amino acids. The V gene lost 8 bases and the J gene lost 5 bases, with 28 bases spanning the gap. The CDR3 region has the DNA TGTGCCAGGACGGGAGGGTACGGCCTGGGGAGGTGGACTGAAGCTTTCTTT. It translates to CARTGGYGLGRWTEAFF.

V and J are TRBV14 and TRBJ1-2; possibly TRBD1 for D (6 bases). This CDR3 has 15 residues. The V gene's germline CDR1 is SGHDN and CDR2 FVKESK. V gave up 3 bases and J gave up 2 bases, with 13 bases separating them. The CDR3 coding sequence is TGTGCCAGCAGCCAGAGAGCAGGGGCCAACTATGGCTACACCTTC. This sequence encodes CASSQRAGANYGYTF.

The J gene is TRBJ2-7, the V gene TRBV7-9, with D possibly matching TRBD1 (5 bases). CDR1 and CDR2 (germline): SEHNR, FQNEAQ (reference sequence). CDR3 length equals 15 residues. Trimming took off 1 base at V and 3 bases at J, with 13 bases between the two ends. The DNA for the CDR3 is TGTGCCAGCAGCTTAGATAGGGGTTTTAGCTACGAGCAGTACTTC. As protein: CASSLDRGFSYEQYF.

The chain recombines TRBV4-1 with TRBJ2-3, with 9 bases that match TRBD2. From germline, CDR1 is MGHRA and CDR2 YSYEKL. Losses at the gene ends were 1 base for V and 5 bases for J; bases not matched to a gene: 7. The CDR3 spans 16 residues. CDR3 protein: CASSQVGGGAGDTQYF. Written as DNA, the CDR3 is TGCGCCAGCAGCCAAGTTGGCGGGGGGGCTGGAGATACGCAGTATTTT.

This chain connects TRBV5-1 to TRBJ2-7; D uncertain. CDR3 size: 14 residues. CDR1 is SGHRS and CDR2 is YFSETQ in the germline V gene. Trimming pared 3 bases from V and 3 bases from J, leaving 13 bases between. The CDR3 loop is CASSSRPGNYEQYF. The DNA of the CDR3 is TGCGCCAGCAGCTCCCGCCCAGGAAACTACGAGCAGTACTTC.

This chain uses TRBV6-5 with TRBJ1-1; no firm D call. Looked up from germline, CDR1 is MNHEY and CDR2 is SVGAGI. The CDR3 spans 14 residues. Trimming left V 2 bases short and J 8 bases short, with 15 bases between. CDR3 in amino acids: CASSYTQEGWEAFF. Written as DNA, the CDR3 is TGTGCCAGCAGTTACACCCAGGAGGGATGGGAAGCTTTCTTT.

This rearrangement joins TRBV5-1 to TRBJ1-2; 7 nucleotides line up with TRBD1. The germline CDR1 and CDR2 sequences are SGHRS and YFSETQ. V lost 1 base, J lost 4 bases, and 7 bases stayed unmatched. The CDR3 is made up of 15 amino acids. CDR3 DNA sequence: TGCGCCAGCAGCTTGACGGGTCAGGGGGTCTATGGCTACACCTTC. Translation: CASSLTGQGVYGYTF.

This chain uses TRBV4-1 with TRBJ2-7; 11 bases agree with TRBD1. The CDR3 runs to 16 residues. CDR1 is MGHRA, CDR2 YSYEKL, per germline. V dropped 1 base and J dropped 6; count of bases not matched to a gene: 8. The CDR3 DNA reads TGCGCCAGCAGCCAAGGACCGGACAGGGGGCGCGGCGAGCAGTACTTC. This translates into CASSQGPDRGRGEQYF.

The chain employs TRBV11-2 and TRBJ1-1; the match to TRBD1 covers 7 bases. Germline CDR1 SGHAT, CDR2 FQNNGV. The CDR3 runs 14 residues. Unmatched junction bases numbered 9, after V lost 7 bases and J lost 4 bases. The CDR3 sequence is CASTRGGASTEAFF. Written as DNA, the CDR3 is TGTGCCAGCACCAGGGGGGGGGCTTCCACTGAAGCTTTCTTT.

CDR3 sequence reads: CASSLGGGRSSYEQYF. The CDR3 DNA reads as TGTGCCAGCAGCTTAGGGGGAGGGAGGAGTTCCTACGAGCAGTACTTC. This chain connects TRBV7-9 to TRBJ2-7, with TRBD2 matching over 7 bases. Germline-derived CDR1 and CDR2 are SEHNR and FQNEAQ (reference sequence). The length of the CDR3 is 16 residues. J gave up 1 base and V 1 base, and 7 bases lay outside the gene matches.

The genes are TRBV11-1 and TRBJ1-2; unclear D gene. The CDR3 contains 14 residues. V was clipped by 6 bases and J by 5 bases, with 16 bases between them. Germline CDR1 is SGHAT and CDR2 is FQDESV (reference sequence). The CDR3 bases are TGTGCCAGCAGTCCGGAGGGTATTCGGTATGGCTACACCTTC. It is translated as CASSPEGIRYGYTF.

This clone has only a few counts. V is TRBV4-1 and J is TRBJ1-2; D unclear. With 1 base removed from V and 1 base from J, the gap between germline ends came to 13 bases. This CDR3 has 16 residues. Germline V gives CDR1 MGHRA, CDR2 YSYEKL. CDR3 DNA sequence: TGCGCCAGCAGCCAAGTTGGGTCTGGGCTTAACTATGGCTACACCTTC. Protein product: CASSQVGSGLNYGYTF.

The chain employs TRBV27 and TRBJ2-5, with D possibly called TRBD1 or TRBD2 (6 bases each). CDR1 MNHEY and CDR2 SMNVEV come from the germline V gene (reference sequence). V was pared by 5 bases and J by 2 bases, with 21 bases between. The CDR3 totals 17 residues. The CDR3 sequence is CASSPPPGRGAQETQYF. In nucleotides, the CDR3 is TGTGCCAGCAGTCCACCCCCAGGAAGGGGGGCACAAGAGACCCAGTACTTC.

The chain recombines TRBV29-1 with TRBJ2-5, with D possibly TRBD1 on 5 matching bases. Trimming pared 2 bases from V and 5 bases from J, leaving 9 bases between. There are 12 residues in the CDR3. In germline, CDR1 is SQVTM, CDR2 ANQGSEA. The CDR3 is CSVEKGSETQYF. CDR3 nucleotide sequence: TGCAGCGTTGAAAAGGGGTCGGAGACCCAGTACTTC.

This clone was seen only a few times. The chain uses TRBV29-1 and TRBJ2-5; 8 nucleotides align to TRBD2. There are 14 residues in the CDR3. Germline V gene sequence: CDR1 SQVTM, CDR2 ANQGSEA. With V trimmed by 3 bases and J by 3 bases, 6 bases remained unmatched. Here the CDR3 DNA reads TGCAGCGTTGATCCGCAGACTAGCGAAGAGACCCAGTACTTC. It encodes CSVDPQTSEETQYF.

The chain links TRBV7-2 to TRBJ1-2; D is unresolved. Trimming took 5 bases from V and 8 from J, leaving 18 bases between them. Germline-derived CDR1 and CDR2 are SGHTA and FQGNSA. The CDR3 sequence is 14 residues long. The CDR3 is CASSPKSRPRGYTF. In DNA form, the CDR3 reads TGTGCCAGCAGCCCCAAGTCCAGGCCAAGGGGCTACACCTTC.

The chain is built from TRBV27 and TRBJ2-7; 8 bases align to TRBD2. Germline-derived CDR1 and CDR2 are MNHEY and SMNVEV (reference sequence). The CDR3 extends over 16 amino acids. Trimming removed 4 bases from V and 7 bases from J; junction bases left unmatched: 15. In nucleotides, the CDR3 is TGTGCCAGCAGTTACTTCCCGGGGGGGGGTTCGTTGGAGCAGTACTTC. Encoded protein: CASSYFPGGGSLEQYF.